This TCR beta chain was sequenced in a study of T cell repertoires in cytomegalovirus infection. The wider study: Based on public TCR beta signatures, there were indications of CMV infection and of a matching HLA type. Regarding the study as a whole: Ex vivo, HLA-C-restricted CMV-specific TCR beta clonotypes prevailed over the rest of the response. Summed frequency of shared TCR beta families picked out CMV carriers who also had the relevant HLA.

TCRdb reprocessed the reads via MiXCR and lists one record per CDR3 protein. The sample yields roughly 230,000 distinct CDR3 sequences, about 7% seen once. The CDR3 runs 14 residues. Germline CDR1 and CDR2: SGHNT and YYREEE (reference sequence). Trimming cost V 2 bases and J 6 bases, with 12 bases left between them. This clonotype was seen at least ten times. Its antigen is not known. The V gene is TRBV5-4, the J gene TRBJ2-1; D gene uncertain. The sequencing sample was made of PBMCs. The sequence came from a human donor in good health (CMV status not recorded). Some clones in this sample may be carry-over from other donors' samples. CDR3 coding DNA: TGTGCCAGCAGCTTTCCATCGGACGGCAATGAGCAGTTCTTC. Translated: CASSFPSDGNEQFF.